This T cell receptor (beta chain) was identified in a study of T cells after yellow fever vaccination. Study-wide background: SMART-Seq v4 Ultra Low Input served to prepare low-cell-number fractions.

V lost 1 base and J lost 0, with 9 bases in between. This CDR3 is 15 amino acids long. The germline gives CDR1 SGHVS, CDR2 FNYEAQ. This clonotype has ten or more counts. The antigen is not known. Universal primer sites and UMIs were introduced during 5'RACE template-switching synthesis of TCR cDNA. One entry per CDR3 protein results from TCRdb running MiXCR on the 5' RACE reads. The data contain 100,000 to 150,000 distinct CDR3 sequences, approximately 8.4% of them singletons. General study points: When the response was secondary, it was weaker but reached its peak faster, day 5 versus 15.

The chain links TRBV7-6 to TRBJ1-1; a possible D gene is TRBD1 (5 bases). The sample was CD8+ T cells sorted from PBMCs, taken on the day of the yellow fever booster vaccination. This TCR came from a man aged 18 to 29 who received the YFV17D yellow fever vaccine. The CDR3 spells CASSLGRGLNTEAFF. Written as DNA, the CDR3 is TGTGCCAGCAGCTTAGGGCGGGGGTTGAACACTGAAGCTTTCTTT.